The 20 T cell receptor beta chains listed next were all sequenced from one sample in a study of cytomegalovirus exposure and HLA in healthy donors. The PCR had 60 Vbeta and 13 Jbeta primers. TCRdb keeps only in-frame clones here, not all; method: immunoSEQ multiplex PCR. The sample contains roughly 170,000 clones, roughly 84% of which appear only once. Sequencing was done on a sample of PBMCs. The receptors stem from a girl aged 2-10 years in good health and CMV-seropositive.

This clone has just one count. Relative to the germline gene, one junction end is altered; a read error may explain this. The rearrangement links TRBV7-7 to TRBJ2-7; 7 bases agree with TRBD2. Germline V lookup: CDR1 SSHAT, CDR2 FNYEAQ (reference sequence). The CDR3 is 16 amino acids. In DNA, the CDR3 is TGTGCTAGCATCCAGCTTGTCCCGGGACTAAGTTACGAGCAGTACTTC. This sequence encodes CASIQLVPGLSYEQYF.

The rearrangement uses TRBV7-9 and TRBJ2-3; 14 positions agree with TRBD2. CDR1 SEHNR and CDR2 FQNEAQ come from the germline V gene (reference sequence). The CDR3 consists of 16 residues. Trimming cost V 5 bases and J 1 base; bases outside gene matches: 2. In DNA, the CDR3 is TGTGCCAGCAGCCGGGGACTAGCGGGAGGCACAGATACGCAGTATTTT. It yields the protein CASSRGLAGGTDTQYF.

J is TRBJ2-7 and V is TRBV12-5; 8 bases match TRBD1. The CDR3 is 14 amino acids. V gave up 9 bases and J gave up 0 bases; unmatched junction bases: 7. Germline V gives CDR1 LGHNT, CDR2 FRNRAP. The CDR3 region has the DNA TGTGCTAGGAAGAACGGACAGGGCTCCTACGAGCAGTACTTC. Translating gives CARKNGQGSYEQYF.

The chain recombines TRBV28 with TRBJ2-7, with D unresolved. This CDR3 is built from 11 residues. The germline V and J ends were trimmed by 7 bases and 7 bases, with 11 bases remaining between them. CDR1 is MDHEN and CDR2 is SYDVKM in the germline V gene. The CDR3 sequence: CASTKYWEQYF. DNA for the CDR3: TGTGCCAGCACCAAATACTGGGAGCAGTACTTC. Drawing the rest from reference TRBV28 and TRBJ2-7, the complete variable domain is DVKVTQSSRYLVKRTGEKVFLECVQDMDHENMFWYRQDPGLGLRLIYFSYDVKMKEKGDIPEGYSVSREKKERFSLILESASTNQTSMYLCASTKYWEQYFGPGTRLTVT.

The DNA for the CDR3 is TGTGCCAGCAGCCAAGTACGGGTAGAGAATTCACCCCTCCACTTT. This sequence encodes CASSQVRVENSPLHF. The chain has TRBV4-2 and TRBJ1-6, with D unresolved. V lost 1 base and J lost 7, with 11 bases in between. The germline CDR1 and CDR2 sequences are LGHNA and YNFKEQ. CDR3 size: 15 residues.

V usage is TRBV2 and J usage is TRBJ1-2; D is undetermined. This CDR3 comprises 12 residues. Trimming pared 6 bases from V and 8 bases from J, leaving 13 bases between. The V gene's germline CDR1 is SNHLY and CDR2 FYNNEI. Here the CDR3 reads CASSERLGGYTF. CDR3 DNA sequence: TGTGCCAGCAGCGAAAGGTTGGGCGGCTACACCTTC.

This clone has just a few counts. This sequence joins TRBV4-1 and TRBJ2-7; D perhaps matches TRBD2 (5 bases). The V end lost 4 bases, the J end lost 7 bases, and 23 bases lay between the germline ends. Germline-derived CDR1 and CDR2 are MGHRA and YSYEKL. The CDR3 extends over 16 amino acids. The CDR3 nucleotides read TGCGCCAGCAGCCCCACCCCTCGAGCAGGATCGGGAGAGCAGTACTTC. Residues: CASSPTPRAGSGEQYF.

The rearrangement uses TRBV5-6 and TRBJ1-1; no firm D call. The germline gives CDR1 SGHDT, CDR2 YYEEEE. CDR3 length: 15 amino acids. V was cut by 3 bases and J by 5 bases, with 17 bases left in between. The CDR3 loop is CASSSLGLSGTEAFF. The CDR3 DNA reads TGTGCCAGCAGCTCCCTTGGACTTTCGGGTACTGAAGCTTTCTTT.

This chain connects TRBV25-1 to TRBJ1-1, with 8 bases lining up with TRBD1. There are 16 residues in the CDR3. The ends lost 6 bases at V and 1 base at J; junction bases unmatched: 10. Germline values: CDR1 MGHDK, CDR2 SYGVNS. The CDR3 protein is CASSPIQGAKNTEAFF. The CDR3 DNA is TGTGCCAGCAGCCCAATTCAGGGGGCCAAGAACACTGAAGCTTTCTTT.

The CDR3 loop reads CASSDMTGKGTEAFF. CDR3 DNA: TGTGCCAGCAGTGATATGACAGGGAAAGGCACTGAAGCTTTCTTT. The rearrangement uses TRBV25-1 and TRBJ1-1, with 7 bases fitting TRBD1. V shed 3 bases and J 4 bases; nucleotides not matched to a gene: 8. The CDR3 sequence is 15 residues long. CDR1 is MGHDK, CDR2 SYGVNS, per germline.

The chain uses TRBV29-1 and TRBJ2-1; a weak D match, TRBD2 (5 bases). CDR3 size: 14 residues. Trimming left V 0 bases short and J 6 bases short, with 12 bases between. Germline loops: CDR1 SQVTM, CDR2 ANQGSEA. The CDR3 nucleotides are TGCAGCGTTGAAGAGTTACGGGAAAGCAATGAGCAGTTCTTC. Translation: CSVEELRESNEQFF.

The chain carries TRBV6-5 and TRBJ2-7, with a possible D match to TRBD2 (6 bases). The CDR3 covers 15 residues. CDR1 is MNHEY, CDR2 SVGAGI, per germline. The germline V and J ends were trimmed by 2 bases and 7 bases, with 18 bases remaining between them. CDR3 DNA: TGTGCCAGCAGTTACACTAGCCGCGGAGGCAGGGAGCAGTACTTC. Its protein product is CASSYTSRGGREQYF.

This clone was observed once. V usage is TRBV6-1 and J usage is TRBJ1-4; D is unclear. Per germline, CDR1 MNHNS and CDR2 SASEGT. Trimming took off 7 bases at V and 3 bases at J, with 12 bases between the two ends. The CDR3 has 14 amino acids. The CDR3: CASTWRQSNEKLFF. CDR3 sequence (DNA): TGTGCCAGCACCTGGAGGCAGTCTAATGAAAAACTGTTTTTT.

The J gene is TRBJ1-5, the V gene TRBV5-1; no reliable D call. Germline V gene sequence: CDR1 SGHRS, CDR2 YFSETQ. The V gene lost 1 base and the J gene lost 4 bases, with 9 bases spanning the gap. The CDR3 sequence is 14 residues long. CDR3 sequence: CASSLSGLNQPQHF. In nucleotides, the CDR3 is TGCGCCAGCAGCTTGTCCGGACTAAATCAGCCCCAGCATTTT.

J is TRBJ1-1 and V is TRBV5-1, with 7 bases matching TRBD1. CDR1 is SGHRS and CDR2 is YFSETQ in the germline V gene. V dropped 4 bases and J dropped 4; count of bases not matched to a gene: 10. This CDR3 comprises 15 residues. CDR3 coding DNA: TGCGCCAGCAGCACAACGACAGGGCTGGGCACTGAAGCTTTCTTT. Translating it yields CASSTTTGLGTEAFF. The whole variable domain, filled in from reference TRBV5-1 and TRBJ1-1, reads KAGVTQTPRYLIKTRGQQVTLSCSPISGHRSVSWYQQTPGQGLQFLFEYFSETQRNKGNFPGRFSGRQFSNSRSEMNVSTLELGDSALYLCASSTTTGLGTEAFFGQGTRLTVV.

The V gene is TRBV2, the J gene TRBJ1-2; TRBD1 agrees at 8 bases. The CDR3 contains 13 residues. Germline values: CDR1 SNHLY, CDR2 FYNNEI. With 4 bases clipped from V and 8 bases from J, the junction kept 6 bases outside the gene matches. CDR3: CASSVQGARGYTF. The CDR3 DNA reads TGTGCCAGCAGTGTGCAGGGGGCGAGAGGCTACACCTTC.

This clone has a single count. V gene TRBV30 combines with J gene TRBJ2-1; perhaps TRBD1 as D (6 bases). Trimming removed 1 base at V and 4 bases at J, with 14 bases between. The germline CDR1 and CDR2 sequences are GTSNPN and SVGIG (reference sequence). The CDR3 loop spans 15 amino acids. Here the CDR3 DNA reads TGTGCCTGGAGTGCGTACAGGGCCTCGTACAATGAGCAGTTCTTC. Residues: CAWSAYRASYNEQFF.

V is TRBV19 and J is TRBJ1-5; tentative D call: TRBD1 (5 bases). Trimming stripped 8 bases from V and 4 bases from J, with 15 bases between. Germline lookup yields CDR1 LNHDA and CDR2 SQIVND (reference sequence). The CDR3 has 14 residues. The chain's CDR3 is CASGNRLVNQPQHF. DNA of the CDR3: TGTGCCAGTGGGAACAGGTTAGTAAATCAGCCCCAGCATTTT.

The chain is built from TRBV6-1 and TRBJ1-2, with D possibly being TRBD1 (5 bases). The CDR3 spans 14 residues. V lost 6 bases to trimming and J lost 10 bases, with 21 bases between them. Looked up from germline, CDR1 is MNHNS and CDR2 is SASEGT. Here the CDR3 reads CASSHFAGRLIYTF. The CDR3 region has the DNA TGTGCCAGCAGCCACTTCGCAGGGCGACTCATCTACACCTTC.

This clone was recorded only once. The chain links TRBV7-9 to TRBJ1-4; weak D call: TRBD1 (6 bases). The CDR3 is made up of 15 amino acids. The germline gives CDR1 SEHNR, CDR2 FQNEAQ (reference sequence). The germline V and J ends were trimmed by 3 bases and 3 bases, with 11 bases remaining between them. The CDR3 DNA reads as TGTGCCAGCAGCTTCGACAGGACCGCTAATGAAAAACTGTTTTTT. Protein sequence: CASSFDRTANEKLFF. The full variable domain, its missing parts supplied by reference TRBV7-9 and TRBJ1-4, is DTGVSQNPRHKITKRGQNVTFRCDPISEHNRLYWYRQTLGQGPEFLTYFQNEAQLEKSRLLSDRFSAERPKGSFSTLEIQRTEQGDSAMYLCASSFDRTANEKLFFGSGTQLSVL.